This TCR beta chain was found in a study of OX40 agonist ivuxolimab in advanced cancers. Study as a whole: Hepatocellular carcinoma, melanoma, renal cell or head and neck cancer occurred in dose-escalation patients.

Data came from immunoSEQ multiplex PCR; TCRdb stores just in-frame clones and leaves some out. Among about 96,000 clones listed, about 90% were seen once. Per germline, CDR1 LGHNA and CDR2 YSLEER. The CDR3 is 17 residues long. V dropped 5 bases and J dropped 2; count of bases not matched to a gene: 9. Concerning this clone itself: The antigen is undetermined.

Study-level findings and limits: Among the least clonally expanded were partial responders at 0.1-3.0 mg/kg.

This material consisted of CD4+ or CD8+ T cells sorted from blood, taken in a trial of the OX40 agonist ivuxolimab. The receptor's source is an adult with an advanced solid tumor such as melanoma, head and neck, liver or kidney cancer. J is TRBJ2-5 and V is TRBV4-3, with 12 bases lining up with TRBD2. CDR3 region: CASSKELAGGMQETQYF. DNA of the CDR3: TGCGCCAGCAGCAAGGAGCTAGCGGGAGGGATGCAAGAGACCCAGTACTTC.